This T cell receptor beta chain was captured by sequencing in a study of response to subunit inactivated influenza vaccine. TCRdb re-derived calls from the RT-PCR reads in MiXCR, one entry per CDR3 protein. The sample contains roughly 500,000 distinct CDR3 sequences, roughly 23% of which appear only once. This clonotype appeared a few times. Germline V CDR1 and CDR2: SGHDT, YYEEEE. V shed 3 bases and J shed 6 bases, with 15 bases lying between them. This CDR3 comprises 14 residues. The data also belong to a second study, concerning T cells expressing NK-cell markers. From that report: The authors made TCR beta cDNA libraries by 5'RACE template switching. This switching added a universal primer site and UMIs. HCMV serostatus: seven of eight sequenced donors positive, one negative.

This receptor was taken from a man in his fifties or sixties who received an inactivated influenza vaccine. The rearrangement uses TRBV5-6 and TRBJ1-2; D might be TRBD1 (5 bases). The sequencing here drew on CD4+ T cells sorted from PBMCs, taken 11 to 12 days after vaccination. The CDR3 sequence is CASSSFGAENGYTF. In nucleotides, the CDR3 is TGTGCCAGCAGCTCCTTCGGGGCAGAGAATGGCTACACCTTC.